The next 5 T cell receptor beta chains were all read from a single sample in a study of blood T cells in healthy people across ages. PCR was performed a second time for about 7 to 12 cycles using a sample-barcoded 5' primer and a J-beta primer mix. TCRdb redid the calling of the 5' RACE reads with MiXCR, one entry per CDR3 protein. This table holds 1.4 million or so distinct CDR3 sequences, roughly 43% found once. Sequenced material: blood. These receptors were collected from a woman younger than 30 in good health.

This clonotype was detected a few times. This chain joins TRBV20-1 and TRBJ2-7, with 11 positions matching TRBD2. The trim removed 5 bases at V and 5 bases at J, leaving 11 bases unmatched. Per the germline V gene, CDR1 is DFQATT and CDR2 is SNEGSKA (reference sequence). There are 15 residues in the CDR3. The CDR3 reads CSAPLLAGGPHEQYF. The CDR3 bases are TGCAGTGCTCCTCTGTTAGCGGGAGGGCCGCACGAGCAGTACTTC.

This sequence joins TRBV7-2 and TRBJ1-4, with D perhaps matching TRBD1 (5 bases). CDR1 SGHTA and CDR2 FQGNSA come from the germline V gene. This CDR3 comprises 15 residues. The V end was cut by 5 bases, the J end by 3 bases, with 13 bases between. CDR3 region: CASSPPGFSNEKLFF. Here the CDR3 DNA reads TGTGCCAGCAGCCCGCCAGGGTTTTCTAATGAAAAACTGTTTTTT.

Concerning this clonotype itself: At one end the junction does not follow the germline gene, possibly because of a read error. The chain combines TRBV4-3 with TRBJ1-1; no definite D call. This CDR3 spans 14 amino acids. Germline CDR1 reads LGHNA; CDR2 reads YSLEER. CDR3 sequence: CVSSQEESSTEAFF. CDR3 DNA: TGCGTCAGCAGCCAAGAAGAGTCTAGCACTGAAGCTTTCTTT.

V usage is TRBV20-1 and J usage is TRBJ2-5, with 13 nucleotides matching TRBD2. The J call may be wrong; the DNA end is better matched by TRBJ2-7. Germline CDR1 is DFQATT and CDR2 is SNEGSKA (reference sequence). The CDR3 extends over 15 amino acids. The CDR3 DNA sequence: TGCAGTGCTATGAGACGACTAGCGGGAGGAAGCGAGCAGTACTTC. As protein: CSAMRRLAGGSEQYF.

V and J are TRBV5-8 and TRBJ2-7; possible D gene TRBD2, 6 bases. The CDR3 is 16 amino acids. Germline V CDR1 and CDR2: SGHTS, YDEGEE. Trimming removed 2 bases from V and 3 bases from J, with 18 bases in between. The CDR3 reads CASSLGDLDGYYEQYF. Written as DNA, the CDR3 is TGTGCCAGCAGCTTAGGGGACTTGGACGGTTACTACGAGCAGTACTTC.